A selection of T cell receptor beta chains follows, all from one sample in a study of early T cells in non-severe SARS-CoV-2 infection. MiXCR, applied by TCRdb to the 5' RACE reads, yields one record per CDR3 protein. The sample lists roughly 69,000 distinct CDR3 sequences, 7% to 10% occurring once. The material was whole blood, obtained at baseline. These receptors all come from an adult who was a healthcare worker with PCR-confirmed SARS-CoV-2 infection or an uninfected control (not recorded which). CDR3s include the opening cysteine and the closing phenylalanine or tryptophan. D genes are given only for firm matches. For some rows the clone size is stated as once, few or many, or as a class when expanded; others skip it.

>TRBV27|TRBJ1-4|many|.
CASRKTDLRGKLFF
TGTGCCAGCAGGAAGACAGACCTTCGGGGAAAACTGTTTTTT
>TRBV5-1|TRBJ2-1|few|.
CASSGAGPPEGEQFF
TGCGCCAGCAGCGGTGCCGGGCCTCCCGAGGGTGAGCAGTTCTTC
>TRBV5-6|TRBJ1-6|.|.
CASSLGPSGSPLHF
TGTGCCAGCAGCTTAGGCCCATCTGGTTCACCCCTCCACTTT
>TRBV7-4|TRBJ2-1|.|.
CASSLERTGEPYNEQFF
TGTGCCAGCAGCTTAGAAAGGACCGGGGAGCCCTACAATGAGCAGTTCTTC
>TRBV11-2|TRBJ2-7|many|.
CASSLYRDEQYF
TGTGCCAGCAGCTTATACAGGGACGAGCAGTACTTC
>TRBV7-7|TRBJ2-7|.|TRBD1
CASSSGQGSYEQYF
TGTGCTAGCAGCTCGGGACAGGGCTCCTACGAGCAGTACTTC
>TRBV7-9|TRBJ1-5|few|.
CASSFAGQSNQPQHF
TGTGCCAGCAGCTTTGCGGGGCAGAGCAATCAGCCCCAGCATTTT
>TRBV7-2|TRBJ2-5|few|.
CASRSGYHNQETQYF
TGTGCCAGCAGATCTGGGTACCACAACCAAGAGACCCAGTACTTC
>TRBV6-5|TRBJ2-1|.|.
CASAFRESSYNEQFF
TGTGCCAGCGCCTTCAGGGAAAGCTCCTACAATGAGCAGTTCTTC
>TRBV19|TRBJ2-7|many|TRBD2
CASSIHPGLAGEQYF
TGTGCCAGTAGTATCCATCCGGGACTAGCCGGCGAGCAGTACTTC
>TRBV6-5|TRBJ1-6|few|.
CASSLMGRNSPLHF
TGTGCCAGCAGTTTGATGGGACGCAATTCACCCCTCCACTTT
>TRBV11-2|TRBJ2-5|.|.
CASSLGPQETQYF
TGTGCCAGCAGCTTAGGCCCGCAAGAGACCCAGTACTTC
>TRBV10-3|TRBJ2-2|.|.
CAISKQWGGGELFF
TGTGCCATCAGCAAACAATGGGGAGGCGGGGAGCTGTTTTTT
>TRBV20-1|TRBJ2-5|few|.
CSAPDGAETQYF
TGCAGTGCCCCGGATGGGGCAGAGACCCAGTACTTC
>TRBV6-6|TRBJ1-1|.|.
CDSSPSRTARNTEAFF
TGTGACAGCAGTCCCTCACGGACAGCGAGGAACACTGAAGCTTTCTTT
>TRBV7-9|TRBJ2-7|few|.
CASSYEREQYF
TGTGCCAGCAGCTACGAACGGGAGCAGTACTTC
>TRBV30|TRBJ2-1|few|TRBD1
CAWSKDREVEQFF
TGTGCCTGGAGTAAGGACAGGGAGGTTGAGCAGTTCTTC
>TRBV6-1|TRBJ1-6|many|.
CASSELRDRYSPLHF
TGTGCCAGCAGTGAACTTCGGGACCGGTATTCACCCCTCCACTTT
>TRBV9|TRBJ1-6|.|TRBD1
CASRATGGQGNSPLHF
TGTGCCAGCAGAGCAACAGGAGGACAGGGCAATTCACCCCTCCACTTT
>TRBV9|TRBJ1-3|.|.
CASSVGGDPRSGNTIYF
TGTGCCAGCAGCGTTGGCGGGGATCCACGCTCTGGAAACACCATATATTTT
>TRBV29-1|TRBJ2-5|few|.
CSSDSGTGETQYF
TGCAGCTCCGACTCCGGGACGGGGGAGACCCAGTACTTC
>TRBV29-1|TRBJ2-7|.|.
CSVETWKAGSHPSQEQYF
TGCAGCGTTGAAACATGGAAGGCGGGATCCCATCCCTCTCAGGAGCAGTACTTC
>TRBV20-1|TRBJ1-2|few|TRBD1
CSAKGQGLGYTF
TGCAGTGCAAAAGGACAGGGCCTTGGGTACACCTTC
>TRBV11-3|TRBJ2-1|.|TRBD2
CASSLVLAGAAEQFF
TGTGCCAGCAGCTTAGTGTTAGCGGGAGCGGCTGAGCAGTTCTTC
>TRBV27|TRBJ2-1|few|TRBD2
CASRPPSGSQWNEQFF
TGTGCCAGCAGACCGCCGAGCGGGAGCCAATGGAATGAGCAGTTCTTC
>TRBV20-1|TRBJ2-7|few|TRBD2
CSAGPGTTYYEQYF
TGCAGTGCGGGCCCCGGGACTACCTATTACGAGCAGTACTTC
>TRBV5-1|TRBJ1-6|.|.
CASSLRTVNSPLHF
TGCGCCAGCAGCTTGAGGACCGTTAATTCACCCCTCCACTTT
>TRBV12-3/TRBV12-4|TRBJ1-1|many|.
CASSYRGILNTEAFF
TGTGCCAGCAGCTACCGGGGGATTTTGAACACTGAAGCTTTCTTT
>TRBV7-2|TRBJ1-5|few|TRBD1
CASSRDSRNQPQHF
TGTGCCAGCAGCCGGGACAGTAGGAACCAGCCCCAGCATTTT
>TRBV7-8|TRBJ2-6|.|.
CASSWNPVTSGANVLTF
TGTGCCAGCAGCTGGAACCCAGTAACTTCTGGGGCCAACGTCCTGACTTTC
>TRBV11-3|TRBJ1-1|many|TRBD1
CASSPGQENTEAFF
TGTGCCAGCAGCCCGGGACAGGAGAACACTGAAGCTTTCTTT
>TRBV29-1|TRBJ1-2|many|.
CSVDHNYGYTF
TGCAGCGTTGACCATAACTATGGCTACACCTTC
>TRBV7-3|TRBJ2-3|.|.
CASSSTFTDTQYF
TGTGCCAGCAGCTCCACCTTCACAGATACGCAGTATTTT
>TRBV20-1|TRBJ2-2|.|TRBD2
CSASAGTSLPGELFF
TGCAGTGCTTCTGCCGGGACTAGTCTCCCCGGGGAGCTGTTTTTT
>TRBV20-1|TRBJ2-7|.|TRBD2
CSARLTGGPHEQYF
TGCAGTGCTAGGTTGACGGGAGGGCCCCACGAGCAGTACTTC
>TRBV11-2|TRBJ2-7|few|TRBD1
CASSPGTDKQYF
TGTGCCAGCAGCCCGGGGACAGACAAGCAGTACTTC
>TRBV27|TRBJ2-1|few|.
CASRPYENNEQFF
TGTGCCAGCAGACCTTATGAAAACAATGAGCAGTTCTTC
>TRBV6-2/TRBV6-3|TRBJ1-5|.|.
CASSYVGLANQPQHF
TGTGCCAGCAGTTACGTAGGGCTGGCGAATCAGCCCCAGCATTTT
>TRBV9|TRBJ2-7|many|TRBD2
CASSVTSGSYEQYF
TGTGCCAGCAGCGTTACTAGCGGATCCTACGAGCAGTACTTC
>TRBV5-1|TRBJ2-2|few|.
CASSFGLNTGELFF
TGCGCCAGCAGCTTCGGCCTGAACACCGGGGAGCTGTTTTTT
>TRBV12-3/TRBV12-4|TRBJ1-2|few|TRBD1
CASRWTGIEDGYTF
TGTGCCAGCAGGTGGACAGGGATAGAGGATGGCTACACCTTC